This is a list of T cell receptor beta chains from one sample in a study of blood T cell repertoires in COVID-19. Produced via immunoSEQ multiplex PCR; TCRdb's table is partial and in-frame only. Of 65,000 to 80,000 clones in the sample, approximately 87% were seen once. Source material: peripheral blood. The origin of the receptors is a man aged 45-60 years with active COVID-19. CDR3s include the opening cysteine and the closing phenylalanine or tryptophan. Each record gives: clone size, J gene, D gene, V gene, CDR3 protein, CDR3 DNA. The D gene is left open where the match is weak. Clone size is shown for a subset of rows, as once, few, many or a class of expanded clone.

>-|TRBJ1-4|-|TRBV4-1
CASSQDGGSEKLFF
TGCGCCAGCAGCCAAGATGGTGGTAGCGAAAAACTGTTTTTT
>-|TRBJ1-2|TRBD1|TRBV18
CASSPVPGQGQYGYTF
TGTGCCAGCTCACCGGTCCCGGGACAGGGCCAGTATGGCTACACCTTC
>-|TRBJ2-1|TRBD2|TRBV4-1
CASSQVGLAGGLVYNEQFF
TGCGCCAGCAGCCAAGTTGGACTAGCGGGTGGGTTAGTCTACAATGAGCAGTTCTTC
>-|TRBJ1-1|-|TRBV6-5
CASSSLAGTGTEAFF
TGTGCCAGCAGCTCTTTAGCAGGGACTGGCACTGAAGCTTTCTTT
>-|TRBJ2-1|-|TRBV29-1
CSCTGSYNEQFF
TGCAGTTGCACGGGGTCCTACAATGAGCAGTTCTTC
>-|TRBJ1-5|-|TRBV7-2
CASSLGQISNQPQHF
TGTGCCAGCAGCTTAGGACAGATTAGCAATCAGCCCCAGCATTTT
>-|TRBJ1-1|TRBD1|TRBV29-1
CSGGQGVNTEAFF
TGCAGCGGCGGACAGGGGGTGAACACTGAAGCTTTCTTT
>once|TRBJ2-7|TRBD2|TRBV7-2
CASSLPGSGGPYEQYF
TGTGCCAGCAGCTTACCCGGCTCGGGGGGGCCCTACGAGCAGTACTTC
>-|TRBJ1-2|-|TRBV5-6
CASSLSQGSIFGGYTF
TGTGCCAGCAGCTTGTCCCAGGGTAGTATATTCGGTGGCTACACCTTC
>few|TRBJ1-5|-|TRBV27
CASRRAGAYSNQPQHF
TGTGCCAGCAGGCGGGCGGGTGCCTATAGCAATCAGCCCCAGCATTTT
>-|TRBJ2-1|-|TRBV7-2
CASSKQGSNEQFF
TGTGCCAGCAGCAAACAGGGTAGCAATGAGCAGTTCTTC
>-|TRBJ2-1|-|TRBV20-1
CSAGGQNEQFF
TGCAGTGCTGGAGGACAGAATGAGCAGTTCTTC
>-|TRBJ1-1|TRBD1|TRBV5-6
CASSYPTGGTEAFF
TGTGCCAGCAGCTATCCAACAGGGGGGACTGAAGCTTTCTTT
>-|TRBJ2-5|TRBD2|TRBV11-2
CASSTLSALAGGQETQYF
TGTGCCAGCAGTACCCTTAGTGCCCTAGCGGGAGGCCAAGAGACCCAGTACTTC
>-|TRBJ2-7|-|TRBV6-4
CASSESGVEQYF
TGTGCCAGCAGTGAGTCAGGGGTCGAGCAGTACTTC
>-|TRBJ2-4|-|TRBV7-9
CASSQRQGLAKNIQYF
TGTGCCAGCAGCCAGAGACAGGGACTAGCCAAAAACATTCAGTACTTC
>-|TRBJ2-1|TRBD1|TRBV18
CASSPYDRGSYNEQFF
TGTGCCAGCTCACCTTACGACAGGGGCTCCTACAATGAGCAGTTCTTC
>-|TRBJ2-7|TRBD1|TRBV5-1
CASSPGTGVYEQYF
TGCGCCAGCAGCCCTGGGACAGGGGTCTACGAGCAGTACTTC
>-|TRBJ1-1|TRBD1|TRBV6-4
CASSAGTGGEAFF
TGTGCCAGCAGTGCCGGAACAGGGGGCGAAGCTTTCTTT
>-|TRBJ2-1|TRBD2|TRBV5-4
CASSPRLAADNEQFF
TGTGCCAGCAGCCCGCGTCTAGCGGCGGACAATGAGCAGTTCTTC
>-|TRBJ2-1|TRBD2|TRBV5-1
CASSLVPSGISGGSYNEQFF
TGCGCCAGCAGCTTGGTTCCTAGCGGGATCTCCGGGGGCTCCTACAATGAGCAGTTCTTC
>-|TRBJ2-7|-|TRBV6-5
CASSRDFGSYEQYF
TGTGCCAGCAGTCGGGATTTCGGGTCCTACGAGCAGTACTTC
>-|TRBJ1-2|-|TRBV27
CASRRQAPNYGYTF
TGTGCCAGTCGCCGCCAGGCCCCTAACTATGGCTACACCTTC
>-|TRBJ2-7|-|TRBV6-6
CATTGLGYEQYF
TGTGCCACCACTGGACTGGGCTACGAGCAGTACTTC
>-|TRBJ1-1|TRBD1|TRBV9
CASSQQARTGKGGPEAFF
TGTGCCAGCAGCCAGCAAGCTCGGACAGGGAAGGGGGGACCTGAAGCTTTCTTT
>-|TRBJ1-5|TRBD1|TRBV7-3
CASSSGQNQPQHF
TGTGCCAGCAGCTCGGGACAGAATCAGCCCCAGCATTTT
>-|TRBJ1-1|-|TRBV19
CASRPGLNTEAFF
TGTGCCAGTCGCCCAGGGCTGAACACTGAAGCTTTCTTT
>once|TRBJ2-1|-|TRBV5-1
CASSLGTRSSYNEQFF
TGCGCCAGCAGCTTGGGCACAAGGAGCTCCTACAATGAGCAGTTCTTC
>-|TRBJ2-7|-|TRBV12-1
CASSPRYEQYF
TGTGCCAGCAGCCCTCGCTACGAGCAGTACTTC
>-|TRBJ2-2|-|TRBV4-3
CASSHELQGASNSGELFF
TGCGCCAGCAGCCACGAATTACAGGGCGCGTCGAACTCCGGGGAGCTGTTTTTT
>-|TRBJ2-7|-|TRBV19
CASSMGPSYEQYF
TGTGCCAGTAGTATGGGCCCTTCCTACGAGCAGTACTTC
>-|TRBJ1-2|-|TRBV19
CASSIGRGGDYGYTF
TGTGCCAGTAGTATTGGTCGAGGAGGCGACTATGGCTACACCTTC
>-|TRBJ1-3|-|TRBV12-5
CASGLGGVGNTIYF
TGTGCTAGTGGTCTCGGGGGGGTTGGAAACACCATATATTTT
>-|TRBJ1-6|TRBD1|TRBV2
CASTGTGGRNSPLHF
TGTGCCAGCACCGGGACAGGGGGCCGCAATTCACCCCTCCACTTT
>-|TRBJ2-1|TRBD1|TRBV6-5
CASSYYQGAHNEQFF
TGTGCCAGCAGTTACTACCAGGGGGCCCACAATGAGCAGTTCTTC
>-|TRBJ2-1|TRBD2|TRBV7-2
CASSRTRGGEQFF
TGTGCCAGCAGCCGGACTAGGGGAGGGGAGCAGTTCTTC
>-|TRBJ1-3|-|TRBV7-2
CASSANQGFGNTIYF
TGTGCCAGCAGCGCGAACCAGGGTTTCGGAAACACCATATATTTT
>-|TRBJ2-5|TRBD2|TRBV11-2
CASTPGNGGSLETQYF
TGTGCCAGCACCCCGGGAAATGGCGGGAGTCTGGAGACCCAGTACTTC
>large|TRBJ1-2|-|TRBV24-1
CATSDTRASPYGYTF
TGTGCCACCAGTGATACCAGGGCGAGTCCTTATGGCTACACCTTC
>-|TRBJ2-7|TRBD1|TRBV5-1
CASSTAGTGAYEQYF
TGCGCCAGCAGCACCGCCGGGACAGGGGCGTACGAGCAGTACTTC
>few|TRBJ2-7|TRBD1|TRBV27
CASSARDRVHEQYF
TGTGCCAGCAGTGCGAGGGACAGGGTCCACGAGCAGTACTTC
>-|TRBJ2-4|TRBD1|TRBV19
CASSIGTGIGPSKNIQYF
TGTGCCAGTAGTATAGGGACAGGGATCGGCCCGTCTAAAAACATTCAGTACTTC
>-|TRBJ2-3|-|TRBV6-2/TRBV6-3
CASSYSPAGQDTQYF
TGTGCCAGCAGTTACTCGCCCGCGGGTCAAGATACGCAGTATTTT
>-|TRBJ1-5|TRBD1|TRBV7-2
CASSPTGANQPQHF
TGTGCCAGCAGCCCGACAGGGGCAAATCAGCCCCAGCATTTT
>-|TRBJ2-3|-|TRBV30
CAWSVLLEASDTQYF
TGTGCCTGGAGTGTATTGCTAGAGGCTTCAGATACGCAGTATTTT
>medium-sized|TRBJ2-7|TRBD1|TRBV7-3
CANGTGGPLSSYEQYF
TGTGCCAACGGGACAGGGGGACCCCTTAGCTCCTACGAGCAGTACTTC
>-|TRBJ1-2|-|TRBV28
CLVGGVYGYTF
TGTCTAGTCGGAGGGGTCTATGGCTACACCTTC
>-|TRBJ1-5|-|TRBV6-2/TRBV6-3
CASSYSGSGNQPQHF
TGTGCCAGCAGTTACTCCGGGAGCGGCAATCAGCCCCAGCATTTT
>once|TRBJ2-7|TRBD1|TRBV5-4
CASSFRQGSYEQYF
TGTGCCAGCAGCTTCAGACAGGGCTCCTACGAGCAGTACTTC
>-|TRBJ1-2|TRBD1|TRBV11-2
CASSPLRDRGPRSYGYTF
TGTGCCAGCAGCCCCCTTAGGGACAGGGGCCCTAGGAGCTATGGCTACACCTTC
>-|TRBJ2-4|TRBD2|TRBV11-2
CASTRGGLAKNIQYF
TGTGCCAGCACCCGGGGGGGATTAGCCAAAAACATTCAGTACTTC
>-|TRBJ1-1|-|TRBV19
CASSIAGMSTEAFF
TGTGCCAGTAGTATAGCAGGGATGAGCACTGAAGCTTTCTTT
>-|TRBJ1-2|TRBD1|TRBV18
CASSPQGDYGYTF
TGTGCCAGCTCACCGCAGGGGGATTATGGCTACACCTTC
>-|TRBJ2-3|-|TRBV20-1
CSASLVDVTDTQYF
TGCAGTGCTAGTTTGGTAGATGTGACAGATACGCAGTATTTT
>-|TRBJ1-1|TRBD1|TRBV24-1
CATSDTRQGGTEAFF
TGTGCCACCAGTGATACAAGACAGGGTGGCACTGAAGCTTTCTTT